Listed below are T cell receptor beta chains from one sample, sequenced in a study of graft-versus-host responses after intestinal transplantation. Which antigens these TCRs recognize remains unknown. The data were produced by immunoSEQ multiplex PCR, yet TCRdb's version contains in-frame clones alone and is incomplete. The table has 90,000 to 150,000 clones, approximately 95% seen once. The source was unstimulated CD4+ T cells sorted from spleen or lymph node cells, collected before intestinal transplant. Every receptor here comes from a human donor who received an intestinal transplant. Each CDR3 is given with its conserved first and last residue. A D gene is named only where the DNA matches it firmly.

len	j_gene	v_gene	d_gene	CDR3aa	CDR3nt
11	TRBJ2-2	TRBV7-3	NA	CASSQSGELFF	TGTGCCAGCAGCCAAAGCGGGGAGCTGTTTTTT
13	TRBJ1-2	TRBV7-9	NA	CASSFRAGRGYTF	TGTGCCAGCAGTTTCCGGGCAGGTCGTGGCTACACCTTC
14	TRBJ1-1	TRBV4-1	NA	CASSQEPGYSEAFF	TGCGCCAGCAGCCAAGAACCAGGGTATAGTGAAGCTTTCTTT
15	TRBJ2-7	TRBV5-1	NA	CASSLSSGISYEQYF	TGCGCCAGCAGCTTGAGTAGCGGTATATCCTACGAGCAGTACTTC
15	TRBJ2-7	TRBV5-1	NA	CASSLSSASSYEQYF	TGCGCCAGCAGCTTGTCTTCTGCGAGCTCCTACGAGCAGTACTTC
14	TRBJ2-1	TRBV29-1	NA	CSVERTSSYNEQFF	TGCAGCGTTGAAAGAACAAGCTCCTACAATGAGCAGTTCTTC
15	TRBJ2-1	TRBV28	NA	CASSSGTTAYNEQFF	TGTGCCAGCAGTTCCGGGACAACTGCCTACAATGAGCAGTTCTTC
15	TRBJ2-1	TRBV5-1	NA	CASSFNRESYNEQFF	TGCGCCAGCAGCTTTAACAGGGAGTCCTACAATGAGCAGTTCTTC
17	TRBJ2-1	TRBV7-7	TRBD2	CASSPLDSGRPYNEQFF	TGTGCTAGCAGCCCCCTTGATAGCGGGAGGCCTTACAATGAGCAGTTCTTC
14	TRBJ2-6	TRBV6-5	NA	CASSSGAGANVLTF	TGTGCCAGCAGTTCAGGGGCTGGGGCCAACGTCCTGACTTTC
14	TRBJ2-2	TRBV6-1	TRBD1	CAITGVWGTGELFF	TGTGCCATTACAGGGGTTTGGGGAACCGGGGAGCTGTTTTTT
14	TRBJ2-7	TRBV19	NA	CASSRDVLRYEQYF	TGTGCCAGTAGTAGGGATGTCTTACGCTACGAGCAGTACTTC
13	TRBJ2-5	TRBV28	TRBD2	CASSFSGRGAQYF	TGTGCCAGCAGTTTTAGCGGGAGGGGGGCCCAGTACTTC